These T cell receptor beta chains were read from a single sample in a study of graft-versus-host responses after intestinal transplantation. These receptors' targets are unknown. The table came from immunoSEQ multiplex PCR; TCRdb's copy has only in-frame clones and leaves some out. Found here are some 96,000 clones, less than 90% of them singletons; the top ten hold about 0.9%. Sequencing was performed on unstimulated CD4+ T cells sorted from spleen or lymph node cells, taken before transplant. All receptors derive from a human donor who was the organ donor for an intestinal transplant. The CDR3 runs from the conserved cysteine through the conserved F or W. The D gene is left open where the match is weak. Clone size is given for some rows only: seen once, a few or many times, or a class if the clone is expanded.

clone_size,v_call,d_call,j_call,cdr3_nt,cdr3_aa
.,TRBV7-2,TRBD2,TRBJ2-1,TGTGCCAGCAGCCTCCTTAGCGGGGGTTCCTACAATGAGCAGTTCTTC,CASSLLSGGSYNEQFF
.,TRBV9,.,TRBJ1-1,TGTGCCAGCGGTCGACAGATGAACACTGAAGCTTTCTTT,CASGRQMNTEAFF
.,TRBV28,.,TRBJ1-2,TGTGCCAGCAGTTCCCCGCAGAGCTATGGCTACACCTTC,CASSSPQSYGYTF
once,TRBV5-4,TRBD2,TRBJ2-1,TGTGCCAGCAGCCCTCCCGTAGCGGGGGGGTCTTCTGAGCAGTTCTTC,CASSPPVAGGSSEQFF
few,TRBV10-3,TRBD1,TRBJ1-5,TGTGCCACGGCCGGGACAGGGGAATATCAGCCCCAGCATTTT,CATAGTGEYQPQHF
.,TRBV7-9,.,TRBJ2-7,TGTGCCAGCAGCCCCCCGATTTCGGGGGCGCTTTCATCCTACGAGCAGTACTTC,CASSPPISGALSSYEQYF
.,TRBV30,TRBD1,TRBJ1-3,TGTGCCTGGGGACCTACAGGGGCTATCTCTGGAAACACCATATATTTT,CAWGPTGAISGNTIYF
.,TRBV27,.,TRBJ1-5,TGTGCCAGCAGTAAATTTCCTTTGATGGGACAAGGGAATAATCAGCCCCAGCATTTT,CASSKFPLMGQGNNQPQHF
.,TRBV27,.,TRBJ1-6,TGTGCCAGCAGTTCCCTAGACCGTAAGGATTCACCCCTCCACTTT,CASSSLDRKDSPLHF
.,TRBV30,.,TRBJ1-1,TGTGCCTGGAGTCCTCAACGGACGGTGAACACTGAAGCTTTCTTT,CAWSPQRTVNTEAFF
.,TRBV6-6,.,TRBJ2-1,TGTGCCAGCAGTTACCTACAGGGCCACGGGGAGCAGTTCTTC,CASSYLQGHGEQFF
.,TRBV5-1,TRBD1,TRBJ1-2,TGCGCCAGCAGCTCCACAGGGGACTATGGCTACACCTTC,CASSSTGDYGYTF
.,TRBV4-2,TRBD2,TRBJ2-5,TGTGCCAGCAGCCAAGAACTAGCGGGGGCCCAAGAGACCCAGTACTTC,CASSQELAGAQETQYF
.,TRBV19,TRBD1,TRBJ1-1,TGTGCCAGTAGTACCACAGGGGCACGCACTGAAGCTTTCTTT,CASSTTGARTEAFF
.,TRBV19,TRBD1,TRBJ1-5,TGTGCCAGTAGTATAATGGGACAGGGGGCAGGCAATCAGCCCCAGCATTTT,CASSIMGQGAGNQPQHF
.,TRBV5-1,.,TRBJ2-5,TGCGCCAGCAGCTTGGGGGACTCCGGAACCCAAGAGACCCAGTACTTC,CASSLGDSGTQETQYF
.,TRBV4-1,TRBD1,TRBJ1-6,TGCGCCAGCAGCCAAGTTCAGGGGGCACGGAATTCACCCCTCCACTTT,CASSQVQGARNSPLHF
few,TRBV10-3,.,TRBJ2-7,TGTGCCATCAGTGGTAGTTCCTACGAGCAGTACTTC,CAISGSSYEQYF
.,TRBV7-9,.,TRBJ2-1,TGTGCCAGCAGCTTGGACATTTACTACAATGAGCAGTTCTTC,CASSLDIYYNEQFF
once,TRBV2,.,TRBJ2-1,TGTGCCAGCAGGCTAGACAATGAGCAGTTCTTC,CASRLDNEQFF
once,TRBV19,TRBD1,TRBJ2-2,TGTGCCAGTAGCGGACCGGGACAGGGGACCGGGGAGCTGTTTTTT,CASSGPGQGTGELFF
.,TRBV4-1,TRBD1,TRBJ1-4,TGCGCCAGCAGCCAACCCGGACAGGGGTCTGAAAAACTGTTTTTT,CASSQPGQGSEKLFF
.,TRBV28,.,TRBJ2-3,TGTGCCAGCAGCTCCGGAGGGGTCAGCACAGATACGCAGTATTTT,CASSSGGVSTDTQYF